The 26 T cell receptor beta chains below come from one sample, sequenced in a study of regulatory T cells in long-lasting Graves disease. For TCR beta, libraries came from iRepertoire HTBI primers and Arm-PCR of CDR3 regions. TCRdb re-called the multiplex PCR reads with MiXCR, one entry per CDR3 protein. The sample has some 230,000 distinct CDR3 sequences, 15% to 20% seen once. As for time point: newly diagnosed GD, antithyroid drugs for less than 3 months. Extracted RNA from PBMCs served as the source of the TCR library. Sequences were derived from peripheral blood mononuclear cells (PBMCs), sampled at new diagnosis, from a patient treated with antithyroid drugs. The receptors originated from a female donor with Graves disease.

The chain is built from TRBV28 and TRBJ2-7; 7 bases agree with TRBD2. Germline V gene lookup returns CDR1 MDHEN and CDR2 SYDVKM. There are 13 residues in the CDR3. V dropped 7 bases and J dropped 1; count of bases not matched to a gene: 4. This CDR3 is CASKLLASYEQYF. For the CDR3, the DNA is TGTGCCAGCAAGCTACTAGCGTCCTACGAGCAGTACTTC.

The chain has TRBV5-1 and TRBJ2-7; TRBD1 agrees at 7 bases. Germline lookup yields CDR1 SGHRS and CDR2 YFSETQ. The CDR3 covers 15 residues. V was pared by 5 bases and J by 7 bases, with 15 bases of the junction left unmatched. In DNA, the CDR3 is TGCGCCAGCAGTCGAGGGGGCAGGGGACAGTGGGAGCAGTACTTC. Translated: CASSRGGRGQWEQYF.

Points on this clonotype: A far larger clone is only one base removed, so a read error is likely. V and J are TRBV2 and TRBJ2-3, with D maybe TRBD1 (6 bases). Germline V gene sequence: CDR1 SNHLY, CDR2 FYNNEI. This CDR3 is 13 amino acids long. The CDR3 spells CASGTGWDTEALF. The CDR3 coding sequence is TGTGCCAGCGGGACCGGCTGGGACACTGAAGCTCTCTTT.

This clonotype was seen repeatedly, ten times or more. The chain combines TRBV3-1 with TRBJ1-1; tentative D call: TRBD1 (5 bases). The length of the CDR3 is 14 residues. Trimming took 4 bases from V and 5 from J, leaving 14 bases between them. In germline, CDR1 is LGHDT, CDR2 YNNKEL (reference sequence). The CDR3 loop is CASSPLVGGTEAFF. In DNA, the CDR3 is TGTGCCAGCAGCCCCCTCGTGGGGGGTACTGAAGCTTTCTTT.

This clonotype was detected many times. The chain employs TRBV5-1 and TRBJ2-7; possible D gene TRBD2, 5 bases. V was cut by 5 bases and J by 2 bases, with 17 bases left in between. The V gene's germline CDR1 is SGHRS and CDR2 YFSETQ. The CDR3 covers 15 residues. The CDR3 DNA is TGCGCCAGCAGATCGGGGAACTACCTTCCCTACGAGCAGTACTTC. Translating gives CASRSGNYLPYEQYF.

In its sample, this clonotype was seen many times. The V call is TRBV2, the J call TRBJ1-2; no clear D. Germline V gene lookup returns CDR1 SNHLY and CDR2 FYNNEI. The CDR3 has 13 amino acids. V shed 3 bases and J shed 0 bases, with 5 bases lying between them. The CDR3 DNA is TGTGCCAGCAGTGAGAACACTAACTATGGCTACACCTTC. It codes for CASSENTNYGYTF. The whole variable domain, remainder taken from reference TRBV2 and TRBJ1-2, is EPEVTQTPSHQVTQMGQEVILRCVPISNHLYFYWYRQILGQKVEFLVSFYNNEISEKSEIFDDQFSVERPDGSNFTLKIRSTKLEDSAMYFCASSENTNYGYTFGSGTRLTVV.

As for this clonotype: A far more abundant clone sits one base away, making this likely a read error. This chain connects TRBV9 to TRBJ2-1; possibly TRBD2 for D (6 bases). Trimming took off 0 bases at V and 10 bases at J, with 26 bases between the two ends. Germline CDR1 reads SGDLS; CDR2 reads YYNGEE. CDR3 length: 18 residues. The DNA for the CDR3 is TGTGCCAGCAGCGTAGCTGGAGGCGGGGAGGATGGGTCCTACGAGCAGTTCTTC. This gives the protein CASSVAGGGEDGSYEQFF. Combining the CDR3 with reference TRBV9 and TRBJ2-1 gives the whole variable domain DSGVTQTPKHLITATGQRVTLRCSPRSGDLSVYWYQQSLDQGLQFLIQYYNGEERAKGNILERFSAQQFPDLHSELNLSSLELGDSALYFCASSVAGGGEDGSYEQFFGPGTRLTVL.

The table lists this clonotype with many counts. The V and J genes are TRBV7-8 and TRBJ2-1; 7 bases map to TRBD1. Per the germline V gene, CDR1 is SGHVS and CDR2 is FQNEAQ. The CDR3 is made up of 12 amino acids. V shed 5 bases and J 10 bases; nucleotides not matched to a gene: 5. For the CDR3, the DNA is TGTGCCAGCAGCCGACAGGGAAGGGAGCAGTTCTTC. Its protein is CASSRQGREQFF.

In the case of this clonotype: This may be a read error: a much more frequent sequence differs by one nucleotide. The V gene is TRBV12-5, the J gene TRBJ1-5, with D unclear. V was shortened by 7 bases and J by 13 bases, with 14 bases between the two germline ends. Germline values: CDR1 LGHNT, CDR2 FRNRAP. The CDR3 extends over 11 amino acids. CDR3 protein: CASVSSEAQHF. The CDR3 DNA reads as TGTGCTAGTGTAAGTTCGGAAGCTCAGCATTTT. Full variable domain (missing parts from reference TRBV12-5 and TRBJ1-5): DARVTQTPRHKVTEMGQEVTMRCQPILGHNTVFWYRQTMMQGLELLAYFRNRAPLDDSGMPKDRFSAEMPDATLATLKIQPSEPRDSAVYFCASVSSEAQHFGDGTRLSIL.

This clonotype was counted at least ten times. The CDR3 reads CASSLEGARDERNIQYF. The CDR3 DNA is TGTGCCAGCAGCTTAGAAGGAGCCCGGGACGAACGAAACATTCAGTACTTC. The chain couples TRBV11-3 to TRBJ2-4; D is tentatively TRBD1 or TRBD2 (5 bases each). Germline-derived CDR1 and CDR2 are SGHNT and YENEEA. The length of the CDR3 is 17 residues. V was pared by 0 bases and J by 6 bases, with 18 bases between.

At least ten counts were recorded for this clonotype. The chain combines TRBV14 with TRBJ1-1; 7 bases align to TRBD1. V was clipped by 2 bases and J by 1 base; unmatched bases: 7. Germline assignment: CDR1 SGHDN and CDR2 FVKESK. This CDR3 is built from 16 residues. The CDR3 loop is CASSQPRGTANTEAFF. The CDR3 DNA sequence: TGTGCCAGCAGCCAACCCCGGGGGACAGCGAACACTGAAGCTTTCTTT.

This clonotype showed up just a few times. V usage is TRBV6-2 or TRBV6-3 and J usage is TRBJ2-1; D ambiguous. CDR3 length equals 19 residues. Between the trimmed V and J ends, which lost 5 bases and 6 bases, there was a span of 29 bases. Germline V gives CDR1 MNHEY, CDR2 SVGEGT. The CDR3, as DNA: TGTGCCAGCAGTGAAGTTATGAGGTGGGGTTTTCGGGTCGGCAATGAGCAGTTCTTC. This encodes CASSEVMRWGFRVGNEQFF.

The chain couples TRBV10-1 to TRBJ2-7; D is perhaps TRBD1 or TRBD2 (6 bases each). Trimming took off 3 bases at V and 5 bases at J, with 17 bases between the two ends. This CDR3 has 15 amino acids. Germline V gene lookup returns CDR1 WNHNN and CDR2 SYGVQD (reference sequence). This chain's CDR3 is CASSDDGTSGDEQYF. DNA for the CDR3: TGCGCCAGCAGTGATGACGGGACATCGGGGGACGAGCAGTACTTC.

This clonotype showed up many times. The V gene is TRBV11-2, the J gene TRBJ2-5, with TRBD2 identical over 13 bases. Losses at the gene ends were 5 bases for V and 0 bases for J; bases not matched to a gene: 3. Per germline, CDR1 SGHAT and CDR2 FQNNGV. This CDR3 spans 16 amino acids. CDR3: CASSIGLAGDQETQYF. The CDR3 nucleotides are TGTGCCAGCAGCATCGGACTAGCGGGAGACCAAGAGACCCAGTACTTC. The whole variable domain, filled in from reference TRBV11-2 and TRBJ2-5, reads EAGVAQSPRYKIIEKRQSVAFWCNPISGHATLYWYQQILGQGPKLLIQFQNNGVVDDSQLPKDRFSAERLKGVDSTLKIQPAKLEDSAVYLCASSIGLAGDQETQYFGPGTRLLVL.

This clonotype was recorded many times. The J gene is TRBJ2-1, the V gene TRBV3-1; 9 positions match TRBD1. The CDR3 has 14 amino acids. Trimming cost V 5 bases and J 8 bases; bases outside gene matches: 7. CDR1 is LGHDT and CDR2 is YNNKEL in the germline V gene (reference sequence). CDR3 protein: CASSDPQGADEQFF. DNA for the CDR3: TGTGCCAGCAGCGACCCACAGGGGGCTGATGAGCAGTTCTTC.

This sequence joins TRBV5-1 and TRBJ2-5, with TRBD1 matching over 7 bases. The CDR3 has 14 residues. The trim removed 0 bases at V and 4 bases at J, leaving 3 bases unmatched. Germline CDR1 is SGHRS and CDR2 is YFSETQ. The CDR3 DNA reads as TGCGCCAGCAGCTTGGCCCAGGGGGTAGAGACCCAGTACTTC. Its translation: CASSLAQGVETQYF.

This clonotype has only a few counts. The rearrangement links TRBV20-1 to TRBJ2-2; D is possibly TRBD2 (5 bases). This CDR3 has 15 amino acids. V lost 4 bases and J 4 bases, leaving 16 bases between the germline ends. Germline assignment: CDR1 DFQATT and CDR2 SNEGSKA (reference sequence). The CDR3 sequence is CSATPGSLSTGELFF. CDR3 DNA: TGCAGTGCTACACCGGGATCCCTTTCCACCGGGGAGCTGTTTTTT.

The V and J genes are TRBV19 and TRBJ1-2, with D possibly being TRBD1 (6 bases). Trimming removed 7 bases from V and 4 bases from J, with 19 bases in between. The CDR3 totals 15 residues. The germline V gene has CDR1 LNHDA and CDR2 SQIVND (reference sequence). As DNA, the CDR3 is TGTGCCAGTATGGAGGGGGGAGGAGTCTTCTATGGCTACACCTTC. Translated, it gives CASMEGGGVFYGYTF.

On this clonotype itself: Since a much larger clone is just one base distant, this may be a read error. The J gene is TRBJ2-1, the V gene TRBV2, with D perhaps TRBD2 (6 bases). V was trimmed by 6 bases and J by 5 bases, leaving 11 bases between them. This CDR3 is 13 amino acids long. The germline V gene has CDR1 SNHLY and CDR2 FYNNEI. CDR3 sequence: CASSWTTNNEQFF. The CDR3 coding sequence is TGTGCCAGCAGCTGGACTACGAACAATGAGCAGTTCTTC.

Concerning this clonotype itself: This may stem from a read error, because a much larger clone lies one nucleotide away. This chain joins TRBV20-1 and TRBJ2-5, with unresolved D. This CDR3 is 12 amino acids long. The germline gives CDR1 DFQATT, CDR2 SNEGSKA (reference sequence). Between the trimmed V and J ends, which lost 0 bases and 6 bases, there was a span of 8 bases. This chain's CDR3 is CSAREDGKTQYF. CDR3 nucleotide sequence: TGCAGTGCTAGAGAGGACGGTAAGACCCAGTACTTC.

This clonotype was detected ten times or more. The chain uses TRBV5-4 and TRBJ1-2, with D unresolved. The ends were cut back, 0 bases at V and 6 bases at J, with 15 bases in the middle. The CDR3 covers 15 residues. Per germline, CDR1 SGHNT and CDR2 YYREEE (reference sequence). The CDR3 DNA sequence: TGTGCCAGCAGCTTGGAAACGGCGCGGGGTGATGGCTACACCTTC. It encodes CASSLETARGDGYTF.

With respect to this clonotype: It is likely a read error: a sequence one base away is far more abundant. This chain connects TRBV28 to TRBJ2-5, with 8 bases identical to TRBD1. The J call is uncertain, as TRBJ2-1 better fits the DNA end. CDR1 and CDR2 (germline): MDHEN, SYDVKM. CDR3 length equals 14 residues. The CDR3 here is CASSSWDRPYEQFF. The CDR3 DNA sequence: TGTGCCAGCAGTTCTTGGGACAGGCCGTACGAGCAGTTCTTC.

This clonotype was detected a few times. The chain employs TRBV6-2 or TRBV6-3 and TRBJ2-7; 7 bases align to TRBD1. The V and J ends lost 4 bases and 0 bases, in that order; junction bases with no gene match: 12. This CDR3 contains 17 residues. Germline CDR1 is MNHEY and CDR2 is SVGEGT. CDR3 amino acids: CASSSPIGTAHSYEQYF. Written as DNA, the CDR3 is TGTGCCAGCAGTTCCCCCATAGGGACAGCTCACTCCTACGAGCAGTACTTC.

In regard to this clonotype: It is likely a read error: a sequence one base away is far more abundant. The chain employs TRBV28 and TRBJ2-3, with D tentatively TRBD2 (7 bases). The DNA end lines up better with TRBJ2-7; the J call may be wrong. This CDR3 is built from 15 residues. CDR1 is MDHEN, CDR2 SYDVKM, per germline. The CDR3 is CASRTSTKGGYEQYF. The CDR3 DNA is TGTGCCAGCAGAACCTCCACGAAGGGGGGGTATGAGCAGTACTTC.

This clonotype was counted many times. The chain couples TRBV27 to TRBJ2-1, with D possibly TRBD2 on 6 matching bases. The V end was cut by 6 bases, the J end by 5 bases, with 8 bases between. Germline V gives CDR1 MNHEY, CDR2 SMNVEV (reference sequence). The CDR3 has 12 amino acids. CDR3 nucleotides: TGTGCCAGCAGGGAGCGGGACAATGAGCAGTTCTTC. Its protein product is CASRERDNEQFF.

This clonotype was recorded at least ten times. The J gene is TRBJ1-4, the V gene TRBV2; D gene uncertain. The V gene's germline CDR1 is SNHLY and CDR2 FYNNEI. This CDR3 contains 14 residues. V dropped 4 bases and J dropped 4 bases, with 10 bases sitting between them. The CDR3 DNA is TGTGCCAGCAGTGTTGACGGAAGTAATGAAAAACTGTTTTTT. It specifies CASSVDGSNEKLFF.